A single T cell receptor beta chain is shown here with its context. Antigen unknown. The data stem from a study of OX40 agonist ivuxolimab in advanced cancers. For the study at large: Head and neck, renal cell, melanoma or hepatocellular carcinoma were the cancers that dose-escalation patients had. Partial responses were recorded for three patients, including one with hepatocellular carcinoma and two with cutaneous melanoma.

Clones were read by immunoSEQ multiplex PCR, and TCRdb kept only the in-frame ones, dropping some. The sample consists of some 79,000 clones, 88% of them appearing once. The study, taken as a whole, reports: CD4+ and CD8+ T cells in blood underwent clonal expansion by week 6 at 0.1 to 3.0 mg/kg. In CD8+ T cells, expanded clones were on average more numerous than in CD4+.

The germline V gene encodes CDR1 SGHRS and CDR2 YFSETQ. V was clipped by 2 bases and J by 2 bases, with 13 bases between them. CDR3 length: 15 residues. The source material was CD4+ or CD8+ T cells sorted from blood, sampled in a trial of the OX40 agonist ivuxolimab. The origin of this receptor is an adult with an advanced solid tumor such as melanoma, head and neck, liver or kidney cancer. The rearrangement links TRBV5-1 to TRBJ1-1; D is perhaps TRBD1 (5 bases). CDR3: CASSFWMTDNTEAFF. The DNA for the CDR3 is TGCGCCAGCAGCTTCTGGATGACAGATAACACTGAAGCTTTCTTT.